The source of this TCR beta chain is a study of tumor-infiltrating lymphocytes in primary liver carcinoma (dated 2017 in TCRdb). For the wider study: Hepatocellular carcinoma (four) or combined HCC and intrahepatic cholangiocarcinoma (one) was present in the five patients, who were three men and two women aged 30 to 69 years. Tumors of the five patients were stage T1-T3 N0M0 with maximum diameters of roughly 4.2 to 10 cm. Samples yielded roughly 3.5 to 7.13 million productive TCRbeta reads; read depth did not differ significantly between tissue types. TCRbeta repertoire sequencing, expression microarrays and whole-exome sequencing were combined in the study across five regions of each liver tumor, with adjacent normal tissue and blood also included. TCRbeta repertoire sequencing covered about 35 specimens from 5 patients: about 25 tumor regions, 5 adjacent noncancerous liver tissues and 5 peripheral blood samples. The roughly 27 tumor region samples were profiled with Agilent mRNA microarrays so that TCRbeta repertoire diversity could be related to the local molecular phenotype. Repertoires from technical replicates were highly reproducible, with mean shared-clone rates approximately 0.88 and correlation coefficients above 0.98.

Points the paper makes about the study in general: Repertoire overlap was higher between tumor regions (mean around 36%) than tumor-adjacent (approximately 17%) or tumor-blood (14%) pairs, consistent with antigen-driven expansion. The top 250 clones made up a significantly larger repertoire fraction in tumors than in blood (p = 0.039). Only 4 or 5 patients were included in the study, and the authors note that the findings should be validated in a larger study. Because the samples were bulk and unsorted, CD4+ and CD8+ T cell repertoires could not be compared. Just about 8-24% of top clones turned up in all five regions of a tumor, which suggests spatial heterogeneity among tumor-infiltrating T cells. Because sequencing covered only the TCR beta chain and unpaired alpha chains were not captured, true repertoire diversity is likely underestimated.

Total RNA and DNA were co-extracted without cell sorting from approximately 20-30 mg of bulk tissue using the AllPrep DNA/RNA mini kit. Between late 2015 and March 2016, a handful of patients in China with histopathologically diagnosed primary liver carcinoma had surgical resection. At the time of sampling, the patients were treatment-naive and had chronic HBV infection. Five spatially separated regions were sampled per tumor: superior, inferior, left-lateral and right-lateral poles, plus the tumor centre. More than 85% viable tumor cells were found by histology in every tumor sample. Fresh tumor and adjacent tissue pieces were bisected; one half was stored in RNAlater at -80°C, the other sent for histology. About this clonotype itself: No cognate antigen has been identified for it. Compared with germline, one end of the junction differs, possibly owing to a read error.

Using a constant-region primer and ProtoScript II reverse transcriptase, TCRbeta-specific cDNA was reverse-transcribed from 500 ng total RNA. Three nested multiplex PCR rounds, following a slightly modified ARM-PCR procedure, were used to build the TCRbeta libraries. A final 25-cycle PCR with Deep VentR polymerase added sample barcodes and Illumina adapters. Amplicons of 200-500 bp were gel-purified with a QIAquick gel extraction kit before sequencing. The TCRbeta amplicons were sequenced with 250-bp paired-end reads on an Illumina HiSeq 2500. As for the original processing: Trimmomatic v0.33 was used to quality-trim the reads, and FLASH v1.2.11 was used to merge paired reads so that full CDR3 sequences could be recovered. V, D and J germline segments were assigned to the rearranged TCRbeta sequences using MiGEC v1.2.1b. VDJtools v1.0.0 computed clonotype statistics and Shannon-Wiener diversity indices. Except for diversity analysis, only each sample's 250 most abundant clonotypes were used in subsequent analyses to reduce sampling bias. The raw public data were reprocessed by TCRdb itself: fastp quality trimming at Q25, MiXCR clonotype calling, in-frame beta chains only. Every entry covers one CDR3 protein and lists the most common genes and DNA from its rows. What appears here as the V and J calls and clone size reflects TCRdb's work, not the paper's. The sample records 40,000 to 60,000 distinct CDR3 sequences, 55% to 75% of which are singletons. The ten top clones hold 29% of the sample.

The sample was liver tumor tissue from sampling region 5. The label giving this sample's cell subset or site can be read as: tumor region T5, tumor centre. The receptor was derived from a man in his forties with primary liver carcinoma and hepatitis B virus infection.

Here the CDR3 is given as CARSYSGRDLVNNEQFF. The DNA sequence follows: TGTGCCAGGAGTTACTCGGGCCGAGATCTAGTGAACAATGAGCAGTTCTTC. The chain couples TRBV6-5 to TRBJ2-1; no D gene can be assigned with confidence. The CDR3 measures 17 amino acids from cysteine to phenylalanine. Just CDR3 DNA is preserved here, 51 bases in frame from base 1. In the germline V gene, CDR1 corresponds to MNHEY and CDR2 to SVGAGI.